This T cell receptor (beta chain) appears in the sequencing data of a study of T-cell reconstitution after alpha-beta-depleted transplantation in children. Findings and caveats of the study: Recipient T cells and thymic progenitors that survived were the source of the high TCRbeta diversity seen at day 60 in some patients. Most T-cell counts and diversity one year after the transplant came from T cells that were newly produced. The study reportedly traced alpha-beta T cells about two months after transplant to several hundred expanded graft clones.

The CDR3 is 13 residues long. Germline loops: CDR1 LNHNV, CDR2 YYDKDF (reference sequence). V lost 3 bases and J 3 bases, leaving 6 bases between the germline ends. Comments on this clonotype: The antigen remains unidentified.

A TCRbeta library incorporating unique molecular identifiers was prepared. TCRdb reprocessed the PCR reads with MiXCR, giving one entry per CDR3 protein. The table shows hundreds of thousands of distinct CDR3 sequences, with around 13% occurring only once. The chain carries TRBV15 and TRBJ1-5; the D is unclear. The TCR originated in a girl aged 2-10 years with congenital amegakaryocytic thrombocytopenia, due to receive a stem cell transplant. The starting material was PBMCs, obtained before TCRalphabeta/CD19-depleted stem cell transplant. For the CDR3, the DNA is TGTGCCACCAGCAGGGGCTACAATCAGCCCCAGCATTTT. It codes for CATSRGYNQPQHF.